This T cell receptor (beta chain) was identified during a study of blood T cell repertoires in COVID-19. Study in general: Material from acute and convalescent COVID-19 was sourced from the United States, Italy and Spain.

Study processing details: Estimates of nucleated cell counts were drawn from the amplification of reference gene primers. Sequencing used immunoSEQ multiplex PCR; TCRdb keeps in-frame clones, though not all of them. That table supplies the V and J calls and clone size; D and trimming were determined from the DNA. Here the sample spans approximately 210,000 clones, about 88% being singletons. CDR3 length: 13 amino acids. Germline assignment: CDR1 MNHEY and CDR2 SVGEGT. Trimming at V came to 2 bases and at J to 4 bases, leaving 0 bases not matched to a gene. This clone came up once. The material sequenced was peripheral blood. This receptor was taken from a human donor in a cohort sampled during active COVID-19. The chain combines TRBV6-2 or TRBV6-3 with TRBJ1-1; 8 bases fit TRBD1. CDR3 nucleotide sequence: TGTGCCAGCAGTTACACAGGGGGCACTGAAGCTTTCTTT. It codes for CASSYTGGTEAFF.